The 20 T cell receptor beta chains reported below all come from one sample, sequenced in a study of shared clonotypes between healthy human individuals. Naive CD8 cells lacked CD45RO, underwent positive selection for CCR7 and left out terminally differentiated effector memory CD45RA+ cells. Profiled with immunoSEQ multiplex PCR; TCRdb holds only in-frame clones, not every one. The table lists some 580,000 clones, about 98% of them singletons, with around 0.3% in the top ten. The sample comprised naive CD8+ T cells sorted from blood. These receptors originate from a man between 25 and 39 years old in good health.

The CDR3 DNA is TGTGCCAGCAGTCTAGGTTGGAATCAGCCCCAGCATTTT. It specifies CASSLGWNQPQHF. V is TRBV6-6 and J is TRBJ1-5, with no clear D. Germline CDR1 reads MNHNY; CDR2 reads SVGAGI (reference sequence). The CDR3 extends over 13 amino acids. The germline V and J ends were trimmed by 5 bases and 4 bases, with 9 bases remaining between them.

CDR3 DNA: TGTGCCAGCAGCGGGCTCTATGGCTACACCTTC. Translated, it gives CASSGLYGYTF. The V gene is TRBV9, the J gene TRBJ1-2; D call uncertain. Germline values: CDR1 SGDLS, CDR2 YYNGEE. This CDR3 comprises 11 residues. V shed 3 bases and J shed 4 bases, with 4 bases lying between them.

This sequence joins TRBV27 and TRBJ2-1, with D hard to call. V dropped 4 bases and J dropped 4 bases, with 11 bases sitting between them. This CDR3 contains 14 residues. From germline, CDR1 is MNHEY and CDR2 SMNVEV (reference sequence). The CDR3 region has the DNA TGTGCCAGCAGTTGGATGACGCGGTACAATGAGCAGTTCTTC. It yields the protein CASSWMTRYNEQFF.

The rearrangement links TRBV7-9 to TRBJ2-7; D is undetermined. This CDR3 comprises 13 residues. CDR1 is SEHNR, CDR2 FQNEAQ, per germline (reference sequence). Trimming took off 2 bases at V and 2 bases at J, with 7 bases between the two ends. This CDR3 is CASSLIRAYEQYF. In DNA, the CDR3 is TGTGCCAGCAGCTTAATCCGGGCCTACGAGCAGTACTTC.

This chain connects TRBV9 to TRBJ2-1; tentatively, D is TRBD1 (6 bases). V was shortened by 4 bases and J by 7 bases, with 9 bases between the two germline ends. The germline V gene encodes CDR1 SGDLS and CDR2 YYNGEE. The CDR3 runs to 12 residues. DNA of the CDR3: TGTGCCAGCAGCACACAGGGAAATGAGCAGTTCTTC. Residues: CASSTQGNEQFF. The full variable domain, completed using reference TRBV9 and TRBJ2-1, is DSGVTQTPKHLITATGQRVTLRCSPRSGDLSVYWYQQSLDQGLQFLIQYYNGEERAKGNILERFSAQQFPDLHSELNLSSLELGDSALYFCASSTQGNEQFFGPGTRLTVL.

CDR3 region: CSVAKKVGHYEQYF. CDR3 DNA sequence: TGCAGCGTAGCCAAAAAGGTGGGGCACTACGAGCAGTACTTC. The V call is TRBV29-1, the J call TRBJ2-7, with D maybe TRBD1 (5 bases). Trimming took 6 bases from V and 3 from J, leaving 18 bases between them. CDR1 and CDR2 (germline): SQVTM, ANQGSEA. The CDR3 is 14 amino acids.

The chain uses TRBV27 and TRBJ1-1; D is unresolved. Germline V lookup: CDR1 MNHEY, CDR2 SMNVEV (reference sequence). The CDR3 contains 16 residues. The V gene lost 2 bases and the J gene lost 3 bases, with 16 bases spanning the gap. The CDR3 DNA reads as TGTGCCAGCAGTTTAAAGGGCAGGCCGATGGACACTGAAGCTTTCTTT. This sequence encodes CASSLKGRPMDTEAFF.

This clone was counted between two and nine times. The chain carries TRBV30 and TRBJ1-1; tentative D call: TRBD1 (5 bases). V was cut by 0 bases and J by 4 bases, with 9 bases left in between. The CDR3 is made up of 13 amino acids. Germline CDR1 reads GTSNPN; CDR2 reads SVGIG (reference sequence). The DNA of the CDR3 is TGTGCCTGGAGTGTACGTGGGGCCACTGAAGCTTTCTTT. Translation gives CAWSVRGATEAFF.

The chain combines TRBV5-1 with TRBJ2-1; D is unclear. Germline loops: CDR1 SGHRS, CDR2 YFSETQ. Trimming pared 5 bases from V and 4 bases from J, leaving 16 bases between. The CDR3 sequence is 15 residues long. The CDR3 here is CASSPTLYDYNEQFF. The CDR3 nucleotides are TGCGCCAGCAGTCCGACTCTGTACGATTACAATGAGCAGTTCTTC.

This chain joins TRBV11-2 and TRBJ2-1; 15 bases align to TRBD2. Trimming removed 4 bases from V and 8 bases from J; junction bases left unmatched: 9. Germline loops: CDR1 SGHAT, CDR2 FQNNGV. The CDR3 is 17 residues long. The CDR3 DNA reads as TGTGCCAGCAGCTCCCCCACCGGGACTAGCGGGAGGTATGAGCAGTTCTTC. This codes for CASSSPTGTSGRYEQFF.

The CDR3 DNA reads TGTGCCACCAGCAGCGATGTGTCGACTAATGAAAAACTGTTTTTT. As protein: CATSSDVSTNEKLFF. The gene calls are TRBV15 and TRBJ1-4; D ambiguous. With 3 bases removed from V and 2 bases from J, the gap between germline ends came to 10 bases. This CDR3 comprises 15 residues. CDR1 LNHNV and CDR2 YYDKDF come from the germline V gene (reference sequence).

The rearrangement uses TRBV5-1 and TRBJ2-1, with D possibly matching TRBD2 (5 bases). Germline CDR1 SGHRS, CDR2 YFSETQ. CDR3 length: 13 residues. V was pared by 0 bases and J by 8 bases, with 9 bases between. CDR3 loop: CASSLVYGDEQFF. The CDR3 coding sequence is TGCGCCAGCAGCTTGGTTTACGGGGATGAGCAGTTCTTC. Together with reference TRBV5-1 and TRBJ2-1, the CDR3 gives the full variable domain: KAGVTQTPRYLIKTRGQQVTLSCSPISGHRSVSWYQQTPGQGLQFLFEYFSETQRNKGNFPGRFSGRQFSNSRSEMNVSTLELGDSALYLCASSLVYGDEQFFGPGTRLTVL.

V and J are TRBV11-2 and TRBJ2-1, with D possibly matching TRBD2 (5 bases). CDR3 size: 17 residues. In germline, CDR1 is SGHAT, CDR2 FQNNGV. Trimming took 1 base from V and 6 from J, leaving 19 bases between them. The CDR3 nucleotides read TGTGCCAGCAGCTTAGTGGTTATGGAGCGGAGCTTCAATGAGCAGTTCTTC. Protein: CASSLVVMERSFNEQFF.

V gene TRBV4-1 combines with J gene TRBJ2-7; unclear D gene. Trimming removed 0 bases at V and 2 bases at J, with 17 bases between. Germline-derived CDR1 and CDR2 are MGHRA and YSYEKL. This CDR3 comprises 17 residues. The CDR3 is CASSQDQIPGLAYEQYF. The CDR3 region has the DNA TGCGCCAGCAGCCAAGATCAGATACCGGGTTTGGCCTACGAGCAGTACTTC.

The J gene is TRBJ1-2, the V gene TRBV7-9; the match to TRBD1 covers 7 bases. This CDR3 has 13 residues. Trimming took 8 bases from V and 4 from J; bases not matched to a gene: 7. Germline V gene lookup returns CDR1 SEHNR and CDR2 FQNEAQ (reference sequence). CDR3 in amino acids: CASGKGAAYGYTF. DNA of the CDR3: TGTGCCAGCGGGAAGGGGGCGGCCTATGGCTACACCTTC.

The V gene is TRBV5-8, the J gene TRBJ2-7, with D hard to call. The length of the CDR3 is 14 residues. V was shortened by 0 bases and J by 3 bases, with 10 bases between the two germline ends. Per germline, CDR1 SGHTS and CDR2 YDEGEE. Here the CDR3 DNA reads TGTGCCAGCAGCTTGGGCAGGTTGGACTACGAGCAGTACTTC. This sequence encodes CASSLGRLDYEQYF.

The genes are TRBV7-6 and TRBJ1-1; 7 bases match TRBD1. This CDR3 comprises 14 residues. V was pared by 8 bases and J by 5 bases, with 11 bases of the junction left unmatched. The germline V gene encodes CDR1 SGHVS and CDR2 FNYEAQ. CDR3 sequence: CASSPDRARTEAFF. DNA for the CDR3: TGTGCCAGCTCCCCAGACAGGGCCCGAACTGAAGCTTTCTTT.

The chain carries TRBV11-2 and TRBJ1-2, with TRBD1 identical over 7 bases. Germline CDR1 and CDR2: SGHAT and FQNNGV. The CDR3 runs 15 residues. V was pared by 1 base and J by 4 bases, with 6 bases of the junction left unmatched. CDR3 amino acids: CASSLGIGTVYGYTF. As DNA, the CDR3 is TGTGCCAGCAGCTTAGGGATCGGGACAGTCTATGGCTACACCTTC.

This chain uses TRBV9 with TRBJ1-1; possibly TRBD1 for D (6 bases). Per germline, CDR1 SGDLS and CDR2 YYNGEE. The CDR3 sequence is 14 residues long. Trimming removed 2 bases at V and 4 bases at J, with 12 bases between. DNA for the CDR3: TGTGCCAGCAGCGTTCCAGGGGTCGGCACTGAAGCTTTCTTT. Its translation: CASSVPGVGTEAFF.

This chain uses TRBV15 with TRBJ1-5; the match to TRBD1 covers 8 bases. CDR3 length equals 14 residues. J gave up 6 bases and V 1 base, and 2 bases lay outside the gene matches. CDR1 LNHNV and CDR2 YYDKDF come from the germline V gene (reference sequence). The CDR3 DNA reads as TGTGCCACCAGCAGAGCTACAGGGGGTCAGCCCCAGCATTTT. Translated: CATSRATGGQPQHF.